Sequencing of this T cell receptor beta chain was carried out in a study of tumor-infiltrating lymphocytes in oesophageal squamous cell carcinoma. TCRdb re-called the PCR reads with MiXCR, one entry per CDR3 protein. The sample holds under 11,000 distinct CDR3 sequences, roughly 60% seen once. Regarding this clonotype: At one end, the junction sequence differs from germline, possibly due to a read error.

The sequenced material came from esophageal tumor tissue. The sequence derives from a female donor with esophageal squamous cell carcinoma.

In DNA, the CDR3 is TGTGCCAGCAGTGAAGCGCTACAGGGGGTTTCACCCCTCCACTTC. Its protein is CASSEALQGVSPLHF. V and J are TRBV2 and TRBJ2-5, with TRBD1 matching 8 bases. Germline V CDR1 and CDR2: SNHLY, FYNNEI. The CDR3 has 15 amino acids.